A selection of T cell receptor beta chains follows, all from one sample in a study of T cell responses to AZD1222 COVID-19 vaccine. Clones were read by immunoSEQ multiplex PCR, and TCRdb kept only the in-frame ones, dropping some. The sample contains just over 90,000 clones, around 87% of which appear only once. The source was peripheral blood, collected 28 days after the second AZD1222 dose. The receptors shown here come from an adult who received the AZD1222 COVID-19 vaccine. Each CDR3 is given with its conserved first and last residue. The order of the fields is V gene, clone size, J gene, D gene, CDR3 DNA, CDR3 protein. A D gene is named only where the DNA matches it firmly. Expanded clones are given a class, and other clones once, few, many or no size at all.

TRBV24-1,once,TRBJ2-1,NA,TGTGCCACCAGTGATCCAACTAGGAATGAGCAGTTCTTC,CATSDPTRNEQFF
TRBV19,NA,TRBJ1-2,NA,TGTGCCAGTACCACCCCCGAACAGGTGGTGGAATTAGGCTACACCTTC,CASTTPEQVVELGYTF
TRBV2,NA,TRBJ1-1,TRBD1,TGTGCCAGCAGTGGGACAGGGGGCCAGAACACTGAAGCTTTCTTT,CASSGTGGQNTEAFF
TRBV5-6,NA,TRBJ2-1,TRBD1,TGTGCCAGCAGCTTGTATCGGACAGGGGACTACAATGAGCAGTTCTTC,CASSLYRTGDYNEQFF
TRBV7-8,NA,TRBJ2-4,NA,TGTGCCAGCAGCAATGGACTAGGGGGAAACATTCAGTACTTC,CASSNGLGGNIQYF
TRBV7-2,NA,TRBJ1-1,NA,TGTGCCAGCAGTTTCAGGGTGAACACTGAAGCTTTCTTT,CASSFRVNTEAFF
TRBV7-3,NA,TRBJ2-3,NA,TGTGCCAGCAGTCAAAGGGGGGGAGGTTTAGCGGATACGCAGTATTTT,CASSQRGGGLADTQYF
TRBV9,NA,TRBJ1-6,NA,TGTGCCAGCAGCGTCGGGAGGGATTCACCCCTCCACTTT,CASSVGRDSPLHF
TRBV7-9,few,TRBJ1-1,TRBD1,TGTGCCAGCAGCTTAGAGGGGACAGGGAACACTGAAGCTTTCTTT,CASSLEGTGNTEAFF
TRBV6-1,NA,TRBJ2-1,TRBD2,TGTGCCAGCAGTGTAGTAGCGGGAGTATCCTACAATGAGCAGTTCTTC,CASSVVAGVSYNEQFF
TRBV5-1,NA,TRBJ2-7,NA,TGCGCCAGCAGCCGTGAACTTTCGGGCTACGAGCAGTACTTC,CASSRELSGYEQYF
TRBV18,NA,TRBJ1-1,NA,TGTGCCAGCTCAGAACAACTGTTGAACACTGAAGCTTTCTTT,CASSEQLLNTEAFF
TRBV30,NA,TRBJ1-2,NA,TGTGCCTGGAGTGATCTCGGGCGCAACTATGGCTACACCTTC,CAWSDLGRNYGYTF
TRBV3-1/TRBV3-2,NA,TRBJ2-3,TRBD2,TGTGCCAGCAGCCATTCCCTCATAGCGGGAGCGCCAGATACGCAGTATTTT,CASSHSLIAGAPDTQYF
TRBV19,NA,TRBJ1-2,NA,TGTGCCAGCAGCTCAGAGGGGCCAGGCTATGGCTACACCTTC,CASSSEGPGYGYTF
TRBV4-1,NA,TRBJ2-2,NA,TGCGCCAGCAGCCTGGTGGGGGTCACCACCGGGGAGCTGTTTTTT,CASSLVGVTTGELFF
TRBV19,NA,TRBJ1-1,NA,TGTGCCAGCATGTACGGCAGGAGGGTTACTGAAGCTTTCTTT,CASMYGRRVTEAFF
TRBV5-6,NA,TRBJ1-1,NA,TGTGCCAGCAGCTTCGCCATCGGGAACACTGAAGCTTTCTTT,CASSFAIGNTEAFF
TRBV11-2,once,TRBJ1-6,NA,TGTGCCAGCAGCCTCGAAGGGTCGGGATCTTCACCCCTCCACTTT,CASSLEGSGSSPLHF
TRBV5-4,NA,TRBJ1-1,NA,TGTGCCAGCAGCTTGTTTGGCAAAAAAATAGTCACTGAAGCTTTCTTT,CASSLFGKKIVTEAFF